Below, 18 T cell receptor beta chains from the same sample are listed, as sequenced in a study of blood T cell repertoires in COVID-19. Method: immunoSEQ multiplex PCR; TCRdb's copy keeps in-frame clones and lacks some. The sample has 250,000 or so clones, 83% seen once. Material: peripheral blood. The source of these receptors is a human donor in a cohort sampled during active COVID-19.

This rearrangement joins TRBV14 to TRBJ2-5, with no clear D. Germline CDR1 and CDR2: SGHDN and FVKESK. Trimming cost V 4 bases and J 5 bases, with 11 bases left between them. This CDR3 region has 13 residues. The CDR3 DNA follows: TGTGCCAGCAGCCGAGGCAGATGGGAGACCCAGTACTTC. It yields the protein CASSRGRWETQYF. Full variable domain (missing parts from reference TRBV14 and TRBJ2-5): EAGVTQFPSHSVIEKGQTVTLRCDPISGHDNLYWYRRVMGKEIKFLLHFVKESKQDESGMPNNRFLAERTGGTYSTLKVQPAELEDSGVYFCASSRGRWETQYFGPGTRLLVL.

The chain employs TRBV18 and TRBJ1-1; no clear D gene. The V end was cut by 0 bases, the J end by 1 base, with 6 bases between. This CDR3 is 14 amino acids long. Germline V gene lookup returns CDR1 KGHSH and CDR2 LQKENI. In DNA, the CDR3 is TGTGCCAGCTCACCACCGCGGCAGAACACTGAAGCTTTCTTT. As protein: CASSPPRQNTEAFF.

V is TRBV19 and J is TRBJ2-3, with D maybe TRBD2 (6 bases). The germline CDR1 and CDR2 sequences are LNHDA and SQIVND (reference sequence). The V end lost 8 bases, the J end lost 0 bases, and 9 bases lay between the germline ends. This CDR3 comprises 13 residues. The CDR3 coding sequence is TGTGCCAGTTCCGGGACTAGCACAGATACGCAGTATTTT. Protein sequence: CASSGTSTDTQYF.

V gene TRBV7-2 combines with J gene TRBJ1-5, with 8 bases identical to TRBD1. Per the germline V gene, CDR1 is SGHTA and CDR2 is FQGNSA. The CDR3 runs 14 residues. The junction had 6 bases not matched to a gene; V was cut back by 4 bases and J by 7 bases. The CDR3 DNA reads TGTGCCAGCAGCTCCGGACAGGGATGGCAGCCCCAGCATTTT. Translation gives CASSSGQGWQPQHF.

This clone came up a few times. The chain has TRBV7-3 and TRBJ2-2; the D is unclear. The CDR3 loop spans 14 amino acids. Germline V lookup: CDR1 SGHTA, CDR2 FQGTGA. The ends were cut back, 2 bases at V and 3 bases at J, with 7 bases in the middle. The CDR3 here is CASSLVRDTGELFF. CDR3 nucleotides: TGTGCCAGCAGCTTAGTGAGAGACACCGGGGAGCTGTTTTTT.

The chain links TRBV3-1 (or the pseudogene TRBV3-2) to TRBJ2-7; no reliable D call. Deletions cut 0 bases from V and 0 bases from J, with 6 bases between. The germline CDR1 and CDR2 sequences are LGHDT and YNNKEL (reference sequence). CDR3 length: 14 amino acids. The CDR3 protein is CASSQDTSSYEQYF. In nucleotides, the CDR3 is TGTGCCAGCAGCCAAGACACATCCTCCTACGAGCAGTACTTC.

Remarks on this clone: A read error may produce the germline difference seen at one junction end. Here the CDR3 DNA reads TGTGCCAGCAGGGAAGGCGGGGGTTCACCCCTCCACTTT. Amino acids: CASREGGGSPLHF. The chain carries TRBV2 and TRBJ1-6; maybe TRBD1 (5 bases). The CDR3 loop spans 13 amino acids. Germline V gene data show CDR1 as SNHLY and CDR2 as FYNNEI. The full variable domain, completed using reference TRBV2 and TRBJ1-6, is EPEVTQTPSHQVTQMGQEVILRCVPISNHLYFYWYRQILGQKVEFLVSFYNNEISEKSEIFDDQFSVERPDGSNFTLKIRSTKLEDSAMYFCASREGGGSPLHFGNGTRLTVT.

The J gene is TRBJ1-2, the V gene TRBV5-1; D is ambiguous. The germline V gene has CDR1 SGHRS and CDR2 YFSETQ. CDR3 length equals 16 residues. V was cut by 0 bases and J by 3 bases, with 15 bases left in between. The CDR3 DNA reads as TGCGCCAGCAGCTTGGATCCTGACTCGATGCACTATGGCTACACCTTC. Protein sequence: CASSLDPDSMHYGYTF. Variable domain in full (rest from reference TRBV5-1 and TRBJ1-2): KAGVTQTPRYLIKTRGQQVTLSCSPISGHRSVSWYQQTPGQGLQFLFEYFSETQRNKGNFPGRFSGRQFSNSRSEMNVSTLELGDSALYLCASSLDPDSMHYGYTFGSGTRLTVV.

This clone is a singleton in its sample. The chain employs TRBV10-3 and TRBJ2-5; maybe TRBD2 (6 bases). V was shortened by 3 bases and J by 2 bases, with 10 bases between the two germline ends. Per germline, CDR1 ENHRY and CDR2 SYGVKD. The CDR3 is made up of 14 amino acids. The CDR3 here is CAISDSLAQETQYF. The CDR3 coding sequence is TGTGCCATCAGTGACTCGCTAGCGCAAGAGACCCAGTACTTC.

For the CDR3, the DNA is TGTGCCACCAGTGTGTCAGGCGCTAATCAGCCCCAGCATTTT. Translating gives CATSVSGANQPQHF. The chain couples TRBV24-1 to TRBJ1-5; D is unresolved. Trimming stripped 5 bases from V and 4 bases from J, with 11 bases between. Germline CDR1 KGHDR, CDR2 SFDVKD. This CDR3 contains 14 residues.

The gene calls are TRBV28 and TRBJ2-2; 8 bases fit TRBD2. Losses at the gene ends were 7 bases for V and 1 base for J; bases not matched to a gene: 11. CDR1 is MDHEN, CDR2 SYDVKM, per germline. This CDR3 contains 17 residues. CDR3: CASTRDSGTLNTGELFF. CDR3 nucleotides: TGTGCCAGCACCCGGGATAGCGGGACCCTGAACACCGGGGAGCTGTTTTTT.

This clone has a single count. V and J are TRBV3-1 (or the pseudogene TRBV3-2) and TRBJ1-2, with 8 bases identical to TRBD1. This CDR3 comprises 15 residues. The germline V gene encodes CDR1 LGHDT and CDR2 YNNKEL (reference sequence). The ends lost 2 bases at V and 8 bases at J; junction bases unmatched: 10. CDR3 sequence: CASSQWLTGERGYTF. The DNA of the CDR3 is TGTGCCAGCAGCCAATGGTTGACAGGGGAGCGGGGCTACACCTTC.

The V call is TRBV10-1, the J call TRBJ1-4; a possible D gene is TRBD1 (5 bases). Germline values: CDR1 WNHNN, CDR2 SYGVQD (reference sequence). The CDR3 loop spans 15 amino acids. V lost 6 bases to trimming and J lost 0 bases, with 11 bases between them. CDR3 region: CASSGGATTNEKLFF. In DNA, the CDR3 is TGCGCCAGCAGCGGCGGGGCAACAACTAATGAAAAACTGTTTTTT.

Remarks on this clone: This may come from a read error, since a much larger clone is one base off. The same CDR3 can be traced to other DNA sequences in this sample. The chain employs TRBV3-1 (or the pseudogene TRBV3-2) and TRBJ2-7, with 15 bases identical to TRBD2. Germline CDR1 and CDR2: LGHDT and YNNKEL (reference sequence). The CDR3 covers 15 residues. Here the CDR3 reads CASSLGLAGGFEQYF. The CDR3 region has the DNA TGTGCTAGCAGCCTGGGACTAGCGGGAGGATTCGAGCAGTACTTC.

This rearrangement joins TRBV11-3 to TRBJ2-1; 9 bases agree with TRBD2. V lost 5 bases to trimming and J lost 7 bases; unmatched junction nucleotides: 15. CDR3 length: 17 amino acids. From germline, CDR1 is SGHNT and CDR2 YENEEA. CDR3 protein: CASSILFSAGGTNEQFF. In DNA, the CDR3 is TGTGCCAGCAGCATCCTCTTCTCGGCGGGAGGGACAAATGAGCAGTTCTTC.

This chain joins TRBV7-2 and TRBJ2-7; 9 positions agree with TRBD1. The CDR3 totals 14 residues. Trimming cost V 5 bases and J 0 bases; bases outside gene matches: 2. Germline CDR1 SGHTA, CDR2 FQGNSA. CDR3 loop: CASSGTGSSYEQYF. In DNA, the CDR3 is TGTGCCAGCAGCGGGACAGGGAGCTCCTACGAGCAGTACTTC.

The chain has TRBV3-1 (or the pseudogene TRBV3-2) and TRBJ2-5, with 14 bases aligning to TRBD2. With 1 base clipped from V and 3 bases from J, the junction kept 4 bases outside the gene matches. The CDR3 is 17 amino acids. CDR1 and CDR2 from the germline V gene are LGHDT and YNNKEL (reference sequence). This CDR3 is CASSQGTSGGPKETQYF. The CDR3 DNA reads TGTGCCAGCAGCCAAGGGACTAGCGGGGGGCCAAAAGAGACCCAGTACTTC.

This chain connects TRBV6-4 to TRBJ1-1, with TRBD1 as a possible D gene (5 bases). The CDR3 loop spans 13 amino acids. The V and J ends lost 6 bases and 1 base respectively, with 9 bases between them. In germline, CDR1 is MRHNA, CDR2 SNTAGT. CDR3 amino acids: CASSRVSNTEAFF. CDR3 sequence (DNA): TGTGCCAGCAGCAGGGTTTCGAACACTGAAGCTTTCTTT.